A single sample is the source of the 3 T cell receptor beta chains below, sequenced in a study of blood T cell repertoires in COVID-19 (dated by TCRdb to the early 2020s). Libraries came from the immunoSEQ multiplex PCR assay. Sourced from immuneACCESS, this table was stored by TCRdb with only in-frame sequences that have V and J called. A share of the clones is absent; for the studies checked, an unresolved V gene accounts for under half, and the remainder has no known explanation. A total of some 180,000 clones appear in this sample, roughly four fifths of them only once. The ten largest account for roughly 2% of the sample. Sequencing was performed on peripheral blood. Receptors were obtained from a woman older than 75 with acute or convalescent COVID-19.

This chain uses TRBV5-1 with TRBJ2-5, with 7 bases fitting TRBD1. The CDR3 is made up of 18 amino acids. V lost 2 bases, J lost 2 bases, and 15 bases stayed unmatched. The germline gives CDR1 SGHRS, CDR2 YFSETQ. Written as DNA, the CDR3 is TGCGCCAGCAGCTTTCTTGTCGGGGACAGCAATTTTCAAGAGACCCAGTACTTC. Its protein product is CASSFLVGDSNFQETQYF.

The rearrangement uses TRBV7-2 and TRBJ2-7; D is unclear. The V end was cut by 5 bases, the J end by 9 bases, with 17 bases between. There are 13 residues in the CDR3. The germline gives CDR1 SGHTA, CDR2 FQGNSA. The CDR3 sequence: CASSIDTTVGQYF. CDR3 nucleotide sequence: TGTGCCAGCAGCATAGACACTACTGTAGGGCAGTACTTC.

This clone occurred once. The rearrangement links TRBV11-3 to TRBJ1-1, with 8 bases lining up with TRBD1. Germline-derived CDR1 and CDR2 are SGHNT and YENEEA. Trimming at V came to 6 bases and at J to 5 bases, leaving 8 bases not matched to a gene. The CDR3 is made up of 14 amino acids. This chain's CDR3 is CASSHRGSPTEAFF. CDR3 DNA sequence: TGTGCCAGCAGTCACAGGGGGTCGCCTACTGAAGCTTTCTTT.